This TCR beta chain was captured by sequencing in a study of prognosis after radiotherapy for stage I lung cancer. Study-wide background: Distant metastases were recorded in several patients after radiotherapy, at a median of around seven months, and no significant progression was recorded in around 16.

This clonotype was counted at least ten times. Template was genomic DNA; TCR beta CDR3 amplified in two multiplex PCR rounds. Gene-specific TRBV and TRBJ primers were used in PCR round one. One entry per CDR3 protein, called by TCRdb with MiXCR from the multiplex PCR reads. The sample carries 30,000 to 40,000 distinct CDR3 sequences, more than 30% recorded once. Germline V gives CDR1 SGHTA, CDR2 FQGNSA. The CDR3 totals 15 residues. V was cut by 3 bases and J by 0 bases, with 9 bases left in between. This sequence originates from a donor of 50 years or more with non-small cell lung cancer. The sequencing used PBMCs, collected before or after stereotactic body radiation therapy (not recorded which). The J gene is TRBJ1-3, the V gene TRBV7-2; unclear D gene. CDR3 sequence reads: CASSFPGHSGNTIYF. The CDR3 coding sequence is TGTGCCAGCAGCTTCCCGGGTCACTCTGGAAACACCATATATTTT.